This T cell receptor beta chain was recovered during a study of monozygotic twins with inflammatory bowel disease. With respect to this clonotype: Antigen unknown.

This CDR3 has 13 amino acids. Germline CDR1 DFQATT, CDR2 SNEGSKA (reference sequence). The study, taken as a whole, reports: It was not supported that a single strong signal or clonotype was associated with IBD.

The template-switching step introduced UMIs that carried a 6-nucleotide sample barcode. TCRdb re-called the 5' RACE reads; every CDR3 protein appears as one record, without DNA. The listing records about 130,000 distinct CDR3 sequences. The sample consisted of blood. This clonotype originated in a human donor with ulcerative colitis or Crohn's disease, or a healthy co-twin of an affected twin (not recorded which). This chain uses TRBV20-1 with TRBJ2-3. CDR3 in amino acids: CSAKDGYTDTQYF.